The next 3 T cell receptor beta chains were all read from a single sample in a study of blood T cell repertoires in COVID-19. Profiled with immunoSEQ multiplex PCR; TCRdb holds only in-frame clones, not every one. The table includes around 230,000 clones, 80% to 90% detected once. Material: peripheral blood. The source of these receptors is a woman aged 40 to 50 with active or convalescent COVID-19.

This clone was recorded once. The chain uses TRBV5-1 and TRBJ2-2, with no clear D. Trimming took 2 bases from V and 3 from J, leaving 8 bases between them. The germline V gene has CDR1 SGHRS and CDR2 YFSETQ. This CDR3 comprises 14 residues. Here the CDR3 DNA reads TGCGCCAGCAGCTTTTTCGGGTACACCGGGGAGCTGTTTTTT. Its protein is CASSFFGYTGELFF.

V usage is TRBV7-9 and J usage is TRBJ1-2, with 12 positions matching TRBD1. Trimming at V came to 0 bases and at J to 5 bases, leaving 13 bases not matched to a gene. The CDR3 is 19 residues long. Germline V CDR1 and CDR2: SEHNR, FQNEAQ (reference sequence). The CDR3 loop reads CASSLATGTGGSGWYGYTF. The CDR3 coding sequence is TGTGCCAGCAGCTTAGCTACCGGGACAGGGGGCAGCGGGTGGTATGGCTACACCTTC.

This clone was counted between two and nine times. The chain is built from TRBV24-1 and TRBJ2-3, with 14 bases matching TRBD2. Germline V gene sequence: CDR1 KGHDR, CDR2 SFDVKD. Trimming took 3 bases from V and 6 from J; bases not matched to a gene: 7. The CDR3 consists of 17 residues. The CDR3 coding sequence is TGTGCCACCAGTGATCTCGGGACTAGCGGGAGAGTGGATACGCAGTATTTT. Amino acids: CATSDLGTSGRVDTQYF.